This TCR beta chain was captured by sequencing in a study of identical twins. Findings of the study overall: Twin sharing of out-of-frame TCR alpha was underestimated by models in monozygotic pairs. Researchers reported weaker excess twin sharing in beta out-of-frame sequences.

Germline V CDR1 and CDR2: MNHEY, SVGAGI. This CDR3 has 19 residues. As concerns this clonotype: Its antigen is not known. Mismatch with germline at one junction end may stem from a read error.

Template switching introduced a universal primer site, and the cDNA bore unique molecular identifiers. Via MiXCR, TCRdb re-called the 5' RACE reads, giving one row per CDR3 protein. The sample lists 1.5 million to 2 million distinct CDR3 sequences, roughly a third occurring once. V is TRBV6-5 and J is TRBJ2-1; 9 bases are a match to TRBD2. The clonotype originates from a newborn girl in good health. The sequenced material came from cord blood. Here the CDR3 reads CASGYQGPGSGRSGNEQFF. The CDR3 DNA reads TGTGCCAGCGGTTACCAGGGTCCGGGTAGCGGGAGATCAGGGAATGAGCAGTTCTTC.